This is a list of T cell receptor beta chains from one sample in a study of OX40 agonist ivuxolimab in advanced cancers. Clones were sequenced by immunoSEQ multiplex PCR, and TCRdb holds only the in-frame ones, with some missing. Of 23,000 or so clones in the sample, about 75% were seen once. This specimen was CD4+ or CD8+ T cells sorted from blood, taken in a trial of the OX40 agonist ivuxolimab. These receptors all come from an adult with an advanced solid tumor such as melanoma, head and neck, liver or kidney cancer. Each CDR3 is given with its conserved first and last residue. The order of the fields is clone size, D gene, V gene, CDR3 length, J gene, CDR3 DNA, CDR3 protein. D genes are given only for firm matches. Rows give clone size only sometimes, using once, few, many, or a class for an expanded clone.

-	TRBD1	TRBV28	14	TRBJ2-7	TGTGCCAGCATCCGGGACAGGGTCAGCTACGAGCAGTACTTC	CASIRDRVSYEQYF
-	TRBD1	TRBV7-9	15	TRBJ1-2	TGTGCCAGCAGCTCCGGACAGGGGTCTAACTATGGCTACACCTTC	CASSSGQGSNYGYTF
-	-	TRBV30	15	TRBJ1-3	TGTGCCTGGAGTTACTGGGGGGCGTCTGGAAACACCATATATTTT	CAWSYWGASGNTIYF
-	-	TRBV7-3	13	TRBJ1-6	TGTGCCAGCAGCTTATTGTATAATTCACCCCTCCACTTT	CASSLLYNSPLHF
-	TRBD1	TRBV28	16	TRBJ2-3	TGTGCCAGCAGTCTTAACAGGGGTTCGTTGACAGATACGCAGTATTTT	CASSLNRGSLTDTQYF
-	-	TRBV5-6	15	TRBJ2-5	TGTGCCAGCAGCTTGGATCTGGGCGCAGGAGAGACCCAGTACTTC	CASSLDLGAGETQYF
few	TRBD1	TRBV5-4	16	TRBJ1-1	TGTGCCAGCAGCTTGGGCGACAGGGTTCGGAAGACTGAAGCTTTCTTT	CASSLGDRVRKTEAFF
-	-	TRBV19	15	TRBJ1-6	TGTGCCAGTAGTATAGGAGGAACGGTGAATTCACCCCTCCACTTT	CASSIGGTVNSPLHF
-	TRBD2	TRBV9	15	TRBJ2-1	TGTGCCAGCAGCGGAGGGGGACTAGCGTTCAATGAGCAGTTCTTC	CASSGGGLAFNEQFF
-	TRBD2	TRBV5-4	18	TRBJ2-1	TGTGCCAGCAGTTGGTCTAGCGGGAGGGCCCTCATGAATGGTGAGCAGTTCTTC	CASSWSSGRALMNGEQFF
-	-	TRBV9	11	TRBJ2-2	TGTGCCAGCACCAACACCGGGGAGCTGTTTTTT	CASTNTGELFF
-	-	TRBV2	14	TRBJ1-2	TGTGCCAGCAGTGAGGGCAACCCTAACTATGGCTACACCTTC	CASSEGNPNYGYTF
-	TRBD1	TRBV9	19	TRBJ1-6	TGTGCCAGCAGCGCCGGGACAGGGATTTGGGGCTCCTATAATTCACCCCTCCACTTT	CASSAGTGIWGSYNSPLHF
-	-	TRBV18	15	TRBJ2-2	TGTGCCAGCTCATTAGGACCCGATCTGACCGGGGAGCTGTTTTTT	CASSLGPDLTGELFF
-	TRBD1	TRBV28	17	TRBJ1-2	TGTGCCAGCGGGATTCTAGGGGGACAGCTCGGATACTATGGCTACACCTTC	CASGILGGQLGYYGYTF
-	TRBD1	TRBV27	17	TRBJ2-7	TGTGCCAGCAGTTTAAAACTCGGCGGGACAGGACCCTACGAGCAGTACTTC	CASSLKLGGTGPYEQYF
-	TRBD1	TRBV19	16	TRBJ1-6	TGTGCCAGTAGTCCCACCGGACAGGGAATTGGTTCACCCCTCCACTTT	CASSPTGQGIGSPLHF
-	-	TRBV25-1	15	TRBJ1-1	TGTGCCAGCAGTGCCCTACAGGGCCCGAACACTGAAGCTTTCTTT	CASSALQGPNTEAFF
-	-	TRBV28	14	TRBJ1-4	TGTGCCAGCAGTTCACAGGGCCTGGTTGAAAAACTGTTTTTT	CASSSQGLVEKLFF
-	-	TRBV28	14	TRBJ2-7	TGTGCCAGCAGTTTGGTTGGGGCCCTCGTCGAGCAGTACTTC	CASSLVGALVEQYF
-	-	TRBV4-1	17	TRBJ2-6	TGCGCCAGCAGCCAAGAACAGGCTACCTCTGGGGCCAACGTCCTGACTTTC	CASSQEQATSGANVLTF
-	-	TRBV5-1	12	TRBJ1-2	TGCGCCAGCAGCTTGGGACTTTATGGCTACACCTTC	CASSLGLYGYTF
-	TRBD1	TRBV30	16	TRBJ1-6	TGTGCCTGGATAACAGGGGGCCACGCCTATAATTCACCCCTCCACTTT	CAWITGGHAYNSPLHF
few	-	TRBV18	15	TRBJ2-5	TGTGCCAGCTCCCTCGAAGTGGGGTCCCAAGAGACCCAGTACTTC	CASSLEVGSQETQYF